Sequencing of this T cell receptor (beta chain) was carried out in a study of cytomegalovirus exposure and HLA in healthy donors. Findings and caveats of the study: A later look showed TCR association rates differing by HLA locus, highest for DRB1 and lowest for HLA-C. Later on, an analysis tied around 17,000 TCR beta sequences to HLA alleles at 0.05 false discovery rate.

This CDR3 comprises 14 residues. Germline V gene sequence: CDR1 SGHTS, CDR2 YDEGEE. V lost 5 bases and J 4 bases, leaving 15 bases between the germline ends. Both 60 Vbeta primers and 13 Jbeta primers went into the PCR. Authors' methods: Per a later analysis, the number of unique TCR beta chains was about 80 million, of which roughly 11 million were shared. TCRdb's copy holds only in-frame clones and misses some; the assay was immunoSEQ multiplex PCR. V and J calls and clone size come straight from that table; D and trimming were deduced from the DNA. The repertoire holds more than 95,000 clones, with around 61% as singletons. At collection, donors were nominally healthy, but unrecorded immune exposures were probable. Concerning this clone itself: Its target is not known.

The rearrangement joins TRBV5-8 to TRBJ1-1; D unclear. The receptor was derived from a woman aged 45 to 65 in good health and CMV-seronegative. Sequencing was done on a sample of PBMCs. The CDR3 protein is CASRRGLTATEAFF. In DNA form, the CDR3 reads TGTGCCAGCAGGAGAGGGCTGACCGCCACTGAAGCTTTCTTT. The full variable domain, rest sourced from reference TRBV5-8 and TRBJ1-1, is EAGVTQSPTHLIKTRGQQATLRCSPISGHTSVYWYQQALGLGLQFLLWYDEGEERNRGNFPPRFSGRQFPNYSSELNVNALELEDSALYLCASRRGLTATEAFFGQGTRLTVV.